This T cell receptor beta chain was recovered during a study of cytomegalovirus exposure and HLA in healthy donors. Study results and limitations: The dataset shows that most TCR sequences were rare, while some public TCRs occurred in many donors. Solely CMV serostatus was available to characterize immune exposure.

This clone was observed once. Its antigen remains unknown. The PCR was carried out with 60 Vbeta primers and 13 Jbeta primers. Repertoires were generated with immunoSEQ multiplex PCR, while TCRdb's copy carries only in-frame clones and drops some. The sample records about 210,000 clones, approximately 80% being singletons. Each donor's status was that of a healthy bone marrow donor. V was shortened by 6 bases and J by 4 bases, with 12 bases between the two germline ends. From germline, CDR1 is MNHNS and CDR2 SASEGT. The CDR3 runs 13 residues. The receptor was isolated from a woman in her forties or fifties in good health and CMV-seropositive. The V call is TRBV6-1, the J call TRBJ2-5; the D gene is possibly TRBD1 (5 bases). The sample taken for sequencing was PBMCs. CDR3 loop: CASSSIRGETQYF. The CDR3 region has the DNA TGTGCCAGCAGCTCAATAAGGGGAGAGACCCAGTACTTC.